The present TCR beta chain was sequenced within a study of T cells in Graves' hyperthyroidism and ophthalmopathy. In its sample, this clonotype was seen a few times. The V gene lost 10 bases and the J gene lost 10 bases, with 26 bases spanning the gap. Per the germline V gene, CDR1 is LGHDT and CDR2 is YNNKEL (reference sequence). The CDR3 totals 15 residues. Researchers took RNA transcripts and amplified the TCR beta CDR3 regions from them. RT-PCR in the first round (using the HTBI primer set) targeted the TCR CDR3. TCRdb fed the multiplex PCR reads into MiXCR, producing one record per CDR3 protein. The sample has under 550,000 distinct CDR3 sequences, about 20% seen once. Thyroid ultrasound, orbital computed tomography, clinical symptoms, and serum thyroxine and TRAb underpinned diagnoses.

V gene TRBV3-1 combines with J gene TRBJ2-1; D is possibly TRBD1 or TRBD2 (6 bases each). The TCR sequence derives from a man aged 35-49 years with Graves' ophthalmopathy. The sample consisted of blood. The CDR3 DNA follows: TGTGCCACCTCCGGGGGCCGAGGCCCCCAGGTGGAGCAGTTCTTC. Protein product: CATSGGRGPQVEQFF.